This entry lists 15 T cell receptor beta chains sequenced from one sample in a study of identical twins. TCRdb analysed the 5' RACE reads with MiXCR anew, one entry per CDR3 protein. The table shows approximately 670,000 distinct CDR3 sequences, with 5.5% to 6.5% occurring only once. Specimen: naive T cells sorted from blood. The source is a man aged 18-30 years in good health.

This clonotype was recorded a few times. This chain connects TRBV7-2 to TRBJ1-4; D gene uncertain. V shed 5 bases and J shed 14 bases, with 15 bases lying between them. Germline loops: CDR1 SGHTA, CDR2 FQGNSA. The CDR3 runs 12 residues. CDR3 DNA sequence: TGTGCCAGCAGCGATCGACCTGTTGGGCTGTTTTTT. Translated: CASSDRPVGLFF.

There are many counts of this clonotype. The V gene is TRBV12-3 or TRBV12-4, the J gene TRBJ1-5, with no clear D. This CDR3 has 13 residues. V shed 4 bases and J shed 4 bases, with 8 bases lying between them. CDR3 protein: CASSSDENQPQHF. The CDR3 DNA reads TGTGCCAGCAGTTCCGATGAGAATCAGCCCCAGCATTTT.

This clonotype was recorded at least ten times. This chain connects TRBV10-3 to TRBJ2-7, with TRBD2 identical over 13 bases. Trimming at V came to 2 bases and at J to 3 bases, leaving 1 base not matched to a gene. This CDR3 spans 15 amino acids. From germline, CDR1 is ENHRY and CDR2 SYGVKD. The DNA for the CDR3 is TGTGCCATCAGTGAGGGGACTAGCGGGATCTACGAGCAGTACGTC. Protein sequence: CAISEGTSGIYEQYV.

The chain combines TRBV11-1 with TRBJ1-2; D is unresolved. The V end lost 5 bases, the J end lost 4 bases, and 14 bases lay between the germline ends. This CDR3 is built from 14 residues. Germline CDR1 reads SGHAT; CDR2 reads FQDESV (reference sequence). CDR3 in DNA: TGTGCCAGCAGCCCGTCGGGTGAGGGCTATGGCTACACCTTC. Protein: CASSPSGEGYGYTF.

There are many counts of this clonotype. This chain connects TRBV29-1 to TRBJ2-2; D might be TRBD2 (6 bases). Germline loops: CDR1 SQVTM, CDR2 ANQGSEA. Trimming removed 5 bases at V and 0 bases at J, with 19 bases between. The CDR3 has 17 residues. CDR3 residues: CSVTGGQLGSNTGELFF. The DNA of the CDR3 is TGCAGCGTTACAGGAGGGCAGCTAGGGTCGAACACCGGGGAGCTGTTTTTT.

For the CDR3, the DNA is TGTGCCAGCGGAGGAGAGGGAACCACATCGCAGTATTTT. Translated, it gives CASGGEGTTSQYF. This chain joins TRBV4-2 and TRBJ2-3; D might be TRBD2 (5 bases). This CDR3 is built from 13 residues. The V end was cut by 8 bases, the J end by 10 bases, with 19 bases between. Germline CDR1 LGHNA, CDR2 YNFKEQ.

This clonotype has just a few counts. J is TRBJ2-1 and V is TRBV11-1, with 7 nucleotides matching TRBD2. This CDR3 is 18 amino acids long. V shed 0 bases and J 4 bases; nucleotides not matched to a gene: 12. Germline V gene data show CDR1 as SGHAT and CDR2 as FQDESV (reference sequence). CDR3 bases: TGTGCCAGCAGCTTAGCGGGAGGGCCCTCGCTGTTTTACAATGAGCAGTTCTTC. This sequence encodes CASSLAGGPSLFYNEQFF.

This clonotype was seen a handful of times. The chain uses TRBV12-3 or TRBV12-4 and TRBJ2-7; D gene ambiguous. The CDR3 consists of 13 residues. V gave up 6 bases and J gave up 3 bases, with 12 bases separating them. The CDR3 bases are TGTGCCAGCAGCTATCAGGATTTCTACGAGCAGTACTTC. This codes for CASSYQDFYEQYF.

CDR3 region: CASSTPLGEQYF. Here the CDR3 DNA reads TGTGCCAGCAGTACCCCATTGGGCGAGCAGTACTTC. V gene TRBV6-5 combines with J gene TRBJ2-7; D remains ambiguous. Trimming cost V 5 bases and J 6 bases, with 11 bases left between them. The CDR3 runs to 12 residues. CDR1 and CDR2 (germline): MNHEY, SVGAGI.

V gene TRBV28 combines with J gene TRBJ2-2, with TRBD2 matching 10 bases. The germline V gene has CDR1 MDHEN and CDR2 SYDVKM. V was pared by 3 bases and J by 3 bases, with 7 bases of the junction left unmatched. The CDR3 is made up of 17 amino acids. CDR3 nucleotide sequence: TGTGCCAGCAGTTTTACAGCGGGAGGGCCTGACACCGGGGAGCTGTTTTTT. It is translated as CASSFTAGGPDTGELFF.

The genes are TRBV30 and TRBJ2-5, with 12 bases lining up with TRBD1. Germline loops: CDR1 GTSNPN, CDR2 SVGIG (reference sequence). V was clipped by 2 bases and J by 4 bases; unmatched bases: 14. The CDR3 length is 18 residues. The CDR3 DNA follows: TGTGCCTGGAGTCGCGGACCCCCGGGACAGGGGGCGAGAGAGACCCAGTACTTC. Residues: CAWSRGPPGQGARETQYF.

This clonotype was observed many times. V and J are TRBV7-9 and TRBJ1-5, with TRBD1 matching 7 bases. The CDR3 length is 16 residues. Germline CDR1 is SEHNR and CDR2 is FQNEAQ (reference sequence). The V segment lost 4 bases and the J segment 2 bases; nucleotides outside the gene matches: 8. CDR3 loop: CASSSWRQGRNQPQHF. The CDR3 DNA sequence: TGTGCCAGCAGCTCATGGCGACAGGGCCGCAATCAGCCCCAGCATTTT.

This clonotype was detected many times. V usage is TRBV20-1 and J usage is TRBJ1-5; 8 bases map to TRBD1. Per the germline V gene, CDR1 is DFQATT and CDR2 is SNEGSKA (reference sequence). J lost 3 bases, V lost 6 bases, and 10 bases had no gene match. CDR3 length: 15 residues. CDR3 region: CSAGVRGLLNQPQHF. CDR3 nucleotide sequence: TGCAGTGCAGGGGTCAGGGGGCTCCTCAATCAGCCCCAGCATTTT.

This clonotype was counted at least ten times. The CDR3 sequence: CASSPLGAGNYGYTF. CDR3 in DNA: TGCGCCAGCAGCCCCCTGGGGGCCGGGAACTATGGCTACACCTTC. This chain links TRBV5-1 with TRBJ1-2; weak D call: TRBD1 (6 bases). From germline, CDR1 is SGHRS and CDR2 YFSETQ. V lost 4 bases to trimming and J lost 2 bases, with 15 bases between them. This CDR3 region has 15 residues.

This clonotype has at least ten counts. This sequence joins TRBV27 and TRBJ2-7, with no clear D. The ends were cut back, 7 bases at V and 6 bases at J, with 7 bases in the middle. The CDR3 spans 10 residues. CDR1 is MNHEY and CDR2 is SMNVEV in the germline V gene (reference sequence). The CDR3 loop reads CASIFCEQYF. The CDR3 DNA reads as TGTGCCAGCATTTTCTGCGAGCAGTACTTC.